These 2 T cell receptor beta chains share one sample of origin, sequenced in a study of cytomegalovirus exposure and HLA in healthy donors. 13 Jbeta primers and 60 Vbeta primers were used for the PCR. Measured with immunoSEQ multiplex PCR; TCRdb has only the in-frame clones, and not every one. This repertoire shows over 85,000 clones, approximately 80% found once; its top ten account for approximately 8%. Sequencing was done on a sample of PBMCs. The source is a female donor in good health and CMV-seronegative.

The chain links TRBV4-1 to TRBJ2-5; D unclear. The CDR3 spans 13 residues. The V gene lost 4 bases and the J gene lost 2 bases, with 8 bases spanning the gap. Germline CDR1 reads MGHRA; CDR2 reads YSYEKL. Here the CDR3 reads CASSRGLQETQYF. The CDR3 nucleotides are TGCGCCAGCAGCCGCGGCCTACAAGAGACCCAGTACTTC.

The chain is built from TRBV30 and TRBJ1-2; D may be TRBD1 (5 bases). Trimming stripped 4 bases from V and 4 bases from J, with 13 bases between. The CDR3 has 13 amino acids. Germline CDR1 reads GTSNPN; CDR2 reads SVGIG (reference sequence). The DNA for the CDR3 is TGTGCCTGGAATAAGGGGCTGATCTATGGCTACACCTTC. This sequence encodes CAWNKGLIYGYTF.